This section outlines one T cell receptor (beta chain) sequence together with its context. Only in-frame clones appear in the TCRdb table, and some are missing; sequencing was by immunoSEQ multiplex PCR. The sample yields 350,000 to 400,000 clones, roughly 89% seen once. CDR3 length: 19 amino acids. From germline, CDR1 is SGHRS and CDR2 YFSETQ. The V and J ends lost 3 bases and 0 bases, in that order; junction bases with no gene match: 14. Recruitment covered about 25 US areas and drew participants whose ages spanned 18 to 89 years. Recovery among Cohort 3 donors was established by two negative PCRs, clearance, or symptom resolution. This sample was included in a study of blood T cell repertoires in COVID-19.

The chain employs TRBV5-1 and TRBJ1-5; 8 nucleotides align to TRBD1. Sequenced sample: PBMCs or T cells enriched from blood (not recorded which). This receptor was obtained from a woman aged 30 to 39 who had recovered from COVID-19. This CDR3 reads CASSSHQKYDRGSNQPQHF. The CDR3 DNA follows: TGCGCCAGCAGCTCCCATCAAAAATACGACAGGGGTAGCAATCAGCCCCAGCATTTT.